These 25 T cell receptor beta chains came from one sample sequenced in a study of memory CD4+ T cells and cytomegalovirus serostatus (dated by TCRdb to between 2018 and 2021). The library was built by means of the immunoSEQ multiplex PCR assay. The source is immuneACCESS, and TCRdb retained only in-frame sequences with V and J called. Part of the clones is not carried over; for the studies checked, unresolved V genes explain less than half of this, and the remainder is unexplained. The sample contains 61,000 or so clones, 80% of them found a single time. The ten top clones hold almost 0.55% of the sample. A FACSAria II was used to sort memory CD4+ T cells, defined as single viable CD3+CD4+CD8-CD45RO+ cells. Sequencing input: memory CD4+ T cells from blood. The receptors originated from an adult in good health and CMV-seronegative. Some clones in this sample may be carry-over from other donors' samples.

The chain recombines TRBV18 with TRBJ1-1; D is possibly TRBD1 (5 bases). CDR1 KGHSH and CDR2 LQKENI come from the germline V gene. The CDR3 is 17 residues long. V was trimmed by 3 bases and J by 0 bases, leaving 17 bases between them. CDR3 nucleotide sequence: TGTGCCAGCTCACCCATCAAAATAGACAGAATGAACACTGAAGCTTTCTTT. The encoded protein is CASSPIKIDRMNTEAFF. Based on the CDR3 plus reference TRBV18 and TRBJ1-1, the full variable domain is NAGVMQNPRHLVRRRGQEARLRCSPMKGHSHVYWYRQLPEEGLKFMVYLQKENIIDESGMPKERFSAEFPKEGPSILRIQQVVRGDSAAYFCASSPIKIDRMNTEAFFGQGTRLTVV.

The gene calls are TRBV18 and TRBJ2-2; D possibly corresponds to TRBD1 (6 bases). The CDR3 is 14 amino acids. Trimming took off 6 bases at V and 1 base at J, with 9 bases between the two ends. Germline-derived CDR1 and CDR2 are KGHSH and LQKENI. CDR3 sequence: CASSRQENTGELFF. The CDR3 DNA reads TGTGCCAGCTCCCGACAGGAGAACACCGGGGAGCTGTTTTTT.

The CDR3 protein is CASSLSIRNGVGGQGRNEAFF. The CDR3 DNA sequence: TGTGCCAGCAGCTTATCCATCAGGAACGGAGTGGGGGGACAGGGGAGGAACGAAGCTTTCTTT. This chain joins TRBV7-3 and TRBJ1-1; 10 bases match TRBD1. The CDR3 covers 21 residues. The germline V gene encodes CDR1 SGHTA and CDR2 FQGTGA. J gave up 8 bases and V 2 bases, and 26 bases lay outside the gene matches.

The rearrangement joins TRBV6-1 to TRBJ2-7; D call uncertain. The V gene's germline CDR1 is MNHNS and CDR2 SASEGT. Trimming shortened V by 7 bases and J by 3 bases, and 16 bases separated the two germline ends. There are 14 residues in the CDR3. As DNA, the CDR3 is TGTGCCAGCATCTCACTTGACAAAGGCTACGAGCAGTACTTC. Protein: CASISLDKGYEQYF.

The chain combines TRBV5-8 with TRBJ1-4; unclear D gene. Germline V gene lookup returns CDR1 SGHTS and CDR2 YDEGEE. This CDR3 spans 14 amino acids. The V and J ends lost 0 bases and 3 bases respectively, with 6 bases between them. In nucleotides, the CDR3 is TGTGCCAGCAGCTTGGGGTCAGCTAATGAAAAACTGTTTTTT. This translates into CASSLGSANEKLFF.

The sample holds a few counts of this clone. The chain is built from TRBV28 and TRBJ1-1; D not resolved. CDR1 MDHEN and CDR2 SYDVKM come from the germline V gene. The CDR3 length is 14 residues. Trimming left V 1 base short and J 3 bases short, with 9 bases between. The CDR3 DNA sequence: TGTGCCAGCAGTTTATCCGGACTGTACACTGAAGCTTTCTTT. Translating it yields CASSLSGLYTEAFF.

The chain carries TRBV30 and TRBJ2-1; no clear D. This CDR3 is 15 amino acids long. The V gene's germline CDR1 is GTSNPN and CDR2 SVGIG (reference sequence). Trimming cost V 1 base and J 9 bases, with 19 bases left between them. CDR3 loop: CAWSGRNTIGFEQFF. The DNA for the CDR3 is TGTGCCTGGAGTGGTAGAAATACAATCGGATTTGAGCAGTTCTTC. The full variable domain, rest sourced from reference TRBV30 and TRBJ2-1, is SQTIHQWPATLVQPVGSPLSLECTVEGTSNPNLYWYRQAAGRGLQLLFYSVGIGQISSEVPQNLSASRPQDRQFILSSKKLLLSDSGFYLCAWSGRNTIGFEQFFGPGTRLTVL.

This clone was seen a few times. The chain has TRBV10-3 and TRBJ1-1; D unresolved. Looked up from germline, CDR1 is ENHRY and CDR2 is SYGVKD. Trimming pared 3 bases from V and 1 base from J, leaving 6 bases between. There are 13 residues in the CDR3. The CDR3 region is CAISEAANTEAFF. DNA of the CDR3: TGTGCCATCAGTGAAGCAGCGAACACTGAAGCTTTCTTT.

V usage is TRBV7-9 and J usage is TRBJ2-7; D possibly corresponds to TRBD1 (6 bases). Germline values: CDR1 SEHNR, CDR2 FQNEAQ (reference sequence). The CDR3 contains 14 residues. V dropped 5 bases and J dropped 5 bases, with 16 bases sitting between them. DNA for the CDR3: TGTGCCAGCAGCAACGAGCCGGGACAAAACGAGCAGTACTTC. It specifies CASSNEPGQNEQYF.

The chain is built from TRBV5-1 and TRBJ2-2; 11 bases fit TRBD2. The CDR3 covers 17 residues. CDR1 is SGHRS and CDR2 is YFSETQ in the germline V gene. Trimming at V came to 0 bases and at J to 5 bases, leaving 6 bases not matched to a gene. CDR3 residues: CASSLVAGGPGTGELFF. CDR3 in DNA: TGCGCCAGCAGCTTGGTAGCGGGGGGGCCTGGAACCGGGGAGCTGTTTTTT.

The rearrangement joins TRBV2 to TRBJ1-1, with D possibly matching TRBD1 (6 bases). The CDR3 totals 14 residues. Germline V gene data show CDR1 as SNHLY and CDR2 as FYNNEI. V was shortened by 6 bases and J by 4 bases, with 15 bases between the two germline ends. The CDR3 reads CASRIRGGGTEAFF. The CDR3, as DNA: TGTGCCAGCAGAATCAGGGGAGGGGGCACTGAAGCTTTCTTT.

The chain couples TRBV7-9 to TRBJ1-1; TRBD1 aligns across 8 bases. V shed 3 bases, J shed 1 base, and the junction held 16 bases outside the gene matches. The CDR3 consists of 19 residues. CDR1 SEHNR and CDR2 FQNEAQ come from the germline V gene (reference sequence). In DNA, the CDR3 is TGTGCCAGCAGCTTGATCAGGGGGCGCAAGGGATGGGAGAACACTGAAGCTTTCTTT. This codes for CASSLIRGRKGWENTEAFF.

CDR3 residues: CSVARGTGEQPQHF. The DNA of the CDR3 is TGCAGCGTTGCCAGGGGGACAGGGGAGCAGCCCCAGCATTTT. The chain is built from TRBV29-1 and TRBJ1-5; 10 bases line up with TRBD1. The CDR3 has 14 amino acids. The germline CDR1 and CDR2 sequences are SQVTM and ANQGSEA. The trim removed 4 bases at V and 7 bases at J, leaving 7 bases unmatched.

This clone was found a few times. The chain is built from TRBV7-9 and TRBJ1-1, with 7 bases that match TRBD1. Germline CDR1 reads SEHNR; CDR2 reads FQNEAQ (reference sequence). This CDR3 is 12 amino acids long. J gave up 3 bases and V 6 bases, and 1 base lay outside the gene matches. CDR3 sequence: CASRTGDTEAFF. The CDR3 nucleotides read TGTGCCAGCAGAACAGGGGACACTGAAGCTTTCTTT.

V is TRBV2 and J is TRBJ2-7, with 8 bases that match TRBD2. V lost 7 bases, J lost 5 bases, and 4 bases stayed unmatched. CDR3 length: 12 amino acids. CDR1 SNHLY and CDR2 FYNNEI come from the germline V gene. Written as DNA, the CDR3 is TGTGCCAGCATCCTAGCGGGCCACGAGCAGTACTTC. The encoded protein is CASILAGHEQYF.

V and J are TRBV4-1 and TRBJ2-7, with 8 bases fitting TRBD2. CDR1 MGHRA and CDR2 YSYEKL come from the germline V gene. The V and J ends lost 5 bases and 4 bases, in that order; junction bases with no gene match: 13. This CDR3 has 16 residues. The CDR3 DNA reads TGCGCCAGCAGCTACCGCCCCTCGCGGGGGGAATACGAGCAGTACTTC. Translated, it gives CASSYRPSRGEYEQYF.

The chain couples TRBV4-2 to TRBJ2-7; either TRBD1 or TRBD2 may supply D (5 bases each). The CDR3 extends over 15 amino acids. Germline V lookup: CDR1 LGHNA, CDR2 YNFKEQ. Trimming took off 0 bases at V and 2 bases at J, with 11 bases between the two ends. Written as DNA, the CDR3 is TGTGCCAGCAGCCAAGATCGGGACGGGCCCTACGAGCAGTACTTC. This translates into CASSQDRDGPYEQYF.

By its share, this clone is medium-sized (0.01 to 0.1%). The CDR3 region is CASSFYSGNYGYTF. The CDR3 region has the DNA TGTGCCAGCAGCTTTTATTCCGGCAACTATGGCTACACCTTC. This chain connects TRBV5-6 to TRBJ1-2; D call uncertain. Germline assignment: CDR1 SGHDT and CDR2 YYEEEE. The CDR3 loop spans 14 amino acids. V lost 2 bases and J lost 2, with 10 bases in between.

The chain joins TRBV30 to TRBJ2-4, with 8 bases matching TRBD1. CDR3 length: 12 amino acids. Germline CDR1 reads GTSNPN; CDR2 reads SVGIG (reference sequence). The V segment lost 4 bases and the J segment 7 bases; nucleotides outside the gene matches: 3. The CDR3 spells CAWTRTGNIQYF. The CDR3 nucleotides read TGTGCCTGGACTAGGACAGGGAACATTCAGTACTTC.

The chain links TRBV28 to TRBJ1-1, with TRBD1 as a possible D gene (5 bases). Germline V gives CDR1 MDHEN, CDR2 SYDVKM. Trimming removed 6 bases from V and 4 bases from J, with 9 bases in between. This CDR3 region has 12 residues. The CDR3 loop is CASRAGLTEAFF. In nucleotides, the CDR3 is TGTGCCAGCAGAGCAGGGCTCACTGAAGCTTTCTTT.

The chain uses TRBV7-2 and TRBJ2-3; D unresolved. The CDR3 has 13 residues. The V and J ends lost 3 bases and 3 bases respectively, with 7 bases between them. Per the germline V gene, CDR1 is SGHTA and CDR2 is FQGNSA. The CDR3, as DNA: TGTGCCAGCAGCTTGTTGGGTACAGATACGCAGTATTTT. Its translation is CASSLLGTDTQYF.

The chain recombines TRBV11-2 with TRBJ1-1; no firm D call. CDR1 is SGHAT, CDR2 FQNNGV, per germline. The CDR3 consists of 11 residues. The ends were cut back, 6 bases at V and 10 bases at J, with 12 bases in the middle. The CDR3 region has the DNA TGTGCCAGCAGTCGTTTAAAAGGAGCTTTCTTT. It yields the protein CASSRLKGAFF.

This clone was recorded only once. The chain is built from TRBV7-8 and TRBJ2-4; no clear D gene. Germline V lookup: CDR1 SGHVS, CDR2 FQNEAQ. Trimming cost V 1 base and J 4 bases, with 5 bases left between them. The CDR3 has 13 residues. The CDR3 loop reads CASSLGRKNIQYF. The CDR3, as DNA: TGTGCCAGCAGCTTAGGCAGGAAAAACATTCAGTACTTC.

The chain joins TRBV5-4 to TRBJ2-2; perhaps D is TRBD1 or TRBD2 (5 bases each). The CDR3 has 15 amino acids. V was cut by 5 bases and J by 7 bases, with 18 bases left in between. The V gene's germline CDR1 is SGHNT and CDR2 YYREEE (reference sequence). CDR3 sequence (DNA): TGTGCCAGCAGTCTGCAGGGAGAGGGTTTCGGGGAGCTGTTTTTT. It yields the protein CASSLQGEGFGELFF. The full variable domain, its missing parts supplied by reference TRBV5-4 and TRBJ2-2, is ETGVTQSPTHLIKTRGQQVTLRCSSQSGHNTVSWYQQALGQGPQFIFQYYREEENGRGNFPPRFSGLQFPNYSSELNVNALELDDSALYLCASSLQGEGFGELFFGEGSRLTVL.

This CDR3 reads CASSLFWDNEQFF. The DNA for the CDR3 is TGCGCCAGCAGCTTGTTCTGGGACAATGAGCAGTTCTTC. The chain uses TRBV5-1 and TRBJ2-1, with D unclear. Per germline, CDR1 SGHRS and CDR2 YFSETQ. V shed 1 base and J shed 5 bases, with 7 bases lying between them. This CDR3 spans 13 amino acids.